The subject of this entry is one T cell receptor beta chain. The germline V gene encodes CDR1 SGHRS and CDR2 YFSETQ. J gave up 5 bases and V 4 bases, and 11 bases lay outside the gene matches. CDR3 length: 18 residues. TCRdb keeps only in-frame clones here, not all; method: immunoSEQ multiplex PCR. The sample shows about 2.5 million clones, around 92% of them seen only once. The data belong to a study of shared clonotypes between healthy human individuals. Sequenced input: naive CD4+ T cells from PBMCs. Sample subset: CD45RA+ positively selected. The chain combines TRBV5-1 with TRBJ2-5; 16 nucleotides line up with TRBD2. The TCR was taken from a man in his late teens or twenties in good health. Some clones in this sample may be carry-over from other donors' samples. CDR3 nucleotide sequence: TGCGCCAGCAGCCTGGGACTAGCGGGAGGGCCGGGTGTGGAGACCCAGTACTTC. Its translation: CASSLGLAGGPGVETQYF. Filled out from reference TRBV5-1 and TRBJ2-5, the complete variable domain reads KAGVTQTPRYLIKTRGQQVTLSCSPISGHRSVSWYQQTPGQGLQFLFEYFSETQRNKGNFPGRFSGRQFSNSRSEMNVSTLELGDSALYLCASSLGLAGGPGVETQYFGPGTRLLVL.